This T cell receptor beta chain was identified in a study of beta chain features in type 1 diabetes. Overall study results and limits: Naive, central memory and Treg TCRB repertoires seemed to resemble each other more closely in patients than they did in healthy donors. Type 1 diabetes patients showed a moderate but significant shortening of TCRB CDR3s in all four CD4+ subsets. Individuals with type 1 diabetes displayed fewer insertions and more deletions at VDJ junctions.

Germline V gene data show CDR1 as SGHTA and CDR2 as FQGNSA. V shed 4 bases, J shed 0 bases, and the junction held 3 bases outside the gene matches. The CDR3 sequence is 15 residues long. CD45RO/CCR7/CD25/CD127/CD95/CD27 sorting isolated CD4+ naive, central memory, regulatory and stem cell-like memory cells. Expressed TCRB transcripts were sequenced because the entire RNA isolate underwent reverse transcription. TCRdb keeps only in-frame clones here, not all; method: immunoSEQ multiplex PCR. The sample lists over 200,000 clones, about a tenth occurring once. This clone occurred a few times. Its specificity is not known.

This TCR was sampled from a man aged 30 to 39 with type 1 diabetes. The chain has TRBV7-2 and TRBJ2-3; TRBD2 aligns across 8 bases. The sequenced sample was naive CD4+ T cells from blood. In DNA form, the CDR3 reads TGTGCCAGCAGCTACCGGGGGGGCAGCACAGATACGCAGTATTTT. Translated: CASSYRGGSTDTQYF.